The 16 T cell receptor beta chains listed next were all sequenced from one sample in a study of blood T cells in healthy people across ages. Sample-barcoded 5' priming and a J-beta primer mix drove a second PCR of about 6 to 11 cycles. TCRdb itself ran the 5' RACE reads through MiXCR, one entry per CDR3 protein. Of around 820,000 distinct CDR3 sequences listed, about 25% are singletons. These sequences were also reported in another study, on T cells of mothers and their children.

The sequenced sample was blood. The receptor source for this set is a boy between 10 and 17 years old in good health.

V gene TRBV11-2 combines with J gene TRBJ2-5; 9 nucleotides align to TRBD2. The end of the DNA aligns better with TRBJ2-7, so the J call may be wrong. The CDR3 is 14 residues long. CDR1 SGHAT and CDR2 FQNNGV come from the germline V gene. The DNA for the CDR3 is TGTGCCAGCAGCTTTTTTAGCGGGAGCGACGAGCAGTACTTC. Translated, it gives CASSFFSGSDEQYF.

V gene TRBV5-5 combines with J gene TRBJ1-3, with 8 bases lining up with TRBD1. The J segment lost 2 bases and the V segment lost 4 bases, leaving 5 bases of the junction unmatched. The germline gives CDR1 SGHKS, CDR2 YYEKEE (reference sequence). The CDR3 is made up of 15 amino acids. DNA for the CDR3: TGTGCCAGCAGCCCTACAGGGGGAACTGGAAACACCATATATTTT. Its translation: CASSPTGGTGNTIYF.

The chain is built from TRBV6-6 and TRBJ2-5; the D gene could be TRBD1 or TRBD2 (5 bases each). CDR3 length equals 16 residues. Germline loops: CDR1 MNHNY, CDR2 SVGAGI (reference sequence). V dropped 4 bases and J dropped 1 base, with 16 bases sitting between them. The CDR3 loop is CASSSRGPEAQETQYF. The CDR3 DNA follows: TGTGCCAGCAGTTCCCGGGGACCCGAGGCCCAAGAGACCCAGTACTTC.

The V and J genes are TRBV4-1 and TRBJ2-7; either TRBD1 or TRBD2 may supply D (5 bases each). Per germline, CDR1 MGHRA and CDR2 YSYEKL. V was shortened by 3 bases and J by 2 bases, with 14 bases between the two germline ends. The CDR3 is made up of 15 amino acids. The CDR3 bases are TGCGCCAGCAGCCAGGTGCAGCAGGGACCCTACGAGCAGTACTTC. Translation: CASSQVQQGPYEQYF.

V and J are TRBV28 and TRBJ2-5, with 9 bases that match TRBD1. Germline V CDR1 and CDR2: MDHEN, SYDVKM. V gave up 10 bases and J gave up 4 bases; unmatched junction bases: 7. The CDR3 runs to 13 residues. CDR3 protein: CATGSDRGETQYF. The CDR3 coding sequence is TGTGCCACCGGCTCGGACAGGGGAGAGACCCAGTACTTC.

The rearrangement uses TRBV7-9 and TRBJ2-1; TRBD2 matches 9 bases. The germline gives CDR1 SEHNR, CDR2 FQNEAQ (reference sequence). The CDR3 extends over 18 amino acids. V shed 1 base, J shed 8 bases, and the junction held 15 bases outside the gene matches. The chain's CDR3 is CASSLVSTAREGRYEQFF. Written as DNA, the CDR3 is TGTGCCAGCAGCTTAGTGTCAACGGCGCGGGAGGGCAGGTATGAGCAGTTCTTC.

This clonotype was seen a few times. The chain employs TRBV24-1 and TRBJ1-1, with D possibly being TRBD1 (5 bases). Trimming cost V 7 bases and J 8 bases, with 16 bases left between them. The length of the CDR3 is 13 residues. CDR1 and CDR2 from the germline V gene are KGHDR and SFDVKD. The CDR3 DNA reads TGTGCCACCAGCCGTTCGGGGGTTGGGGAAGCTTTCTTT. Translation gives CATSRSGVGEAFF.

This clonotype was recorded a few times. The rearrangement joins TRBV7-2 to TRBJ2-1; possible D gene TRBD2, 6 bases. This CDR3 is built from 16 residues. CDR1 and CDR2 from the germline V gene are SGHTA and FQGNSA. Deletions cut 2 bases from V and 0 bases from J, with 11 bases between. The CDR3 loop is CASSLLYGGSYNEQFF. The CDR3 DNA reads TGTGCCAGCAGCTTACTTTACGGGGGCTCCTACAATGAGCAGTTCTTC.

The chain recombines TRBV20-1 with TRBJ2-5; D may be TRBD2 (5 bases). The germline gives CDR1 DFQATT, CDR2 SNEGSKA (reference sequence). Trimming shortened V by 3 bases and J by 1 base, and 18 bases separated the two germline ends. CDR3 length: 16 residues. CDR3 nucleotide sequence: TGCAGTGCTAGGGGTGCACCTCTTGGACTCCAAGAGACCCAGTACTTC. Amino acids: CSARGAPLGLQETQYF.

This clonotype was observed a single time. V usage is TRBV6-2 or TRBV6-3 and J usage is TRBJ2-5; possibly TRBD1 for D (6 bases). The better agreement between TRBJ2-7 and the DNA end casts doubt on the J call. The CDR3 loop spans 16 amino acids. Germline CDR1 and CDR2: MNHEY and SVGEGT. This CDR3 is CASSYPTDRSSYEQYF. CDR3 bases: TGTGCCAGCAGTTACCCAACAGACAGGTCCTCCTACGAGCAGTACTTC.

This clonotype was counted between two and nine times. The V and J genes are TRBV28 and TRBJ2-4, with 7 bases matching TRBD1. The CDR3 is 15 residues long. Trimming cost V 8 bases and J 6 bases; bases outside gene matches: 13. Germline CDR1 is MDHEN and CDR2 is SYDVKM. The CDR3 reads CASQGDNPSGNIQYF. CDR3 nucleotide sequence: TGTGCCAGCCAGGGGGACAACCCCTCCGGAAACATTCAGTACTTC.

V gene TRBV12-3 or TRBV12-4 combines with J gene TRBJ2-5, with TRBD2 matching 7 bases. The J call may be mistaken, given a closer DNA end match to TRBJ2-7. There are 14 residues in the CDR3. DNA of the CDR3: TGTGCCAGCAGTCCCTGGGGGGGGTCTCGCGAGCAGTACTTC. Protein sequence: CASSPWGGSREQYF.

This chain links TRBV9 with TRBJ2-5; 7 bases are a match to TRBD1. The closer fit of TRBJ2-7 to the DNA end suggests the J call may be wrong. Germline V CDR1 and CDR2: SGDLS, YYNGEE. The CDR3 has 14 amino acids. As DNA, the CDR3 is TGTGCCAGCAGCGATCAAGACAGGGCCTACGAGCAGTACTTC. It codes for CASSDQDRAYEQYF.

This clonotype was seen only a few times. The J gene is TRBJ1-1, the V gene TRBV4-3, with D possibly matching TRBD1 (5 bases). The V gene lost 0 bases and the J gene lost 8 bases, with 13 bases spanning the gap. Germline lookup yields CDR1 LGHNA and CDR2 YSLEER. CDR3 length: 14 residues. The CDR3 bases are TGCGCCAGCAGCCAAGATCGGGGACCGGGGGAAGCTTTCTTT. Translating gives CASSQDRGPGEAFF.

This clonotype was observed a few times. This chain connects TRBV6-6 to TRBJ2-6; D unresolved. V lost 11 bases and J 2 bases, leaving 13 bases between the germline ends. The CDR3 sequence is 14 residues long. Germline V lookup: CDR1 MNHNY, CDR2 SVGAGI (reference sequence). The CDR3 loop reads CAGKGATGANVLTF. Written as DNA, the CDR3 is TGTGCCGGCAAGGGCGCCACTGGGGCCAACGTCCTGACTTTC.

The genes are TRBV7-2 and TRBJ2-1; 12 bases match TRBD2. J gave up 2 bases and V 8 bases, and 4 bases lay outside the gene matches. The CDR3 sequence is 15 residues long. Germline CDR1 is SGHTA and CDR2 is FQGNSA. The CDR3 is CASASGGAPYNEQFF. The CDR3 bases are TGTGCCAGCGCTAGCGGGGGGGCCCCCTACAATGAGCAGTTCTTC.